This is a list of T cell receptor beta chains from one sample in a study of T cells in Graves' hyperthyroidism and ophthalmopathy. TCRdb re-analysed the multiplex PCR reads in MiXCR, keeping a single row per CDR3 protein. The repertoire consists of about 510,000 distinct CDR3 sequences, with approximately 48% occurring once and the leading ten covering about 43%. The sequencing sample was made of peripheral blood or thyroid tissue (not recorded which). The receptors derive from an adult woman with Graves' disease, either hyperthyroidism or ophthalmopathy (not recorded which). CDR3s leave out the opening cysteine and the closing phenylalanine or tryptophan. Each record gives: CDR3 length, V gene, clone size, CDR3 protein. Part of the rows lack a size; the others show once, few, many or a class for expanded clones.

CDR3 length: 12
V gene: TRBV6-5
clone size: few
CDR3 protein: ATMHRSSGNTIY

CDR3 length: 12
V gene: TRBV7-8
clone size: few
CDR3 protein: ASSWDRGLNEQY

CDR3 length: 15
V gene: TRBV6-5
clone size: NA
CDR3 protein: ASSYSLQEKAGNTIY

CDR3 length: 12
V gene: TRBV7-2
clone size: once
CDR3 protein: ASSQDIPNTEAF

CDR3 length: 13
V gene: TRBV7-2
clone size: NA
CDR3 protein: ASSLDYRGTRELF

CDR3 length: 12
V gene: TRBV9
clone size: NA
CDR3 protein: ASSLRASPGELF

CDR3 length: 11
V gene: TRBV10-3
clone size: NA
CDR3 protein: ASDPGQRNTIY

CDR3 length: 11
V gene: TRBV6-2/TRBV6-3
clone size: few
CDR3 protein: ASRSGISQPQH

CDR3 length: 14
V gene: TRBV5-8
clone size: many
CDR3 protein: ASSLGGRGARETQY

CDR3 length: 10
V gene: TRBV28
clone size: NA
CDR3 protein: ASRGVLTEAF

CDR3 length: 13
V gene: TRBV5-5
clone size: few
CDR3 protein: ASSLGPGTPYEQY

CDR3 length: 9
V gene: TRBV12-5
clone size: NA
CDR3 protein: ASALNTEAF

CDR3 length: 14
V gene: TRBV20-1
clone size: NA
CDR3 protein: SARGTGGSGNQPQH

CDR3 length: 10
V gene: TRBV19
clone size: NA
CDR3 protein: ALGQGSQPQH

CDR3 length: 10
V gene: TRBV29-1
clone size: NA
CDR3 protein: SVAAAQETQY

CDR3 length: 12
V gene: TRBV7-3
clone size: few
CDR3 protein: ASSFQGTNTEAF

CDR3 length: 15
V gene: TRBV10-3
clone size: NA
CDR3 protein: AISPGTSSSMNTEAF

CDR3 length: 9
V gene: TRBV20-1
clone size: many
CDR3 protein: SARTGAEQY

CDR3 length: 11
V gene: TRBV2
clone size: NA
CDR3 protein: ALRTAGSSEAF

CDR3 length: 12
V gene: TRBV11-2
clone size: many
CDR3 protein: ASSSVVGSGELF

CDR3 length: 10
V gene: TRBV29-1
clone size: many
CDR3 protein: SVGKASYEQY